This TCR beta chain came from a study of cytomegalovirus exposure and HLA in healthy donors. The study ran its PCR with 60 Vbeta and 13 Jbeta primers. Using immunoSEQ multiplex PCR, the repertoire was profiled, and TCRdb retains in-frame clones only, with some absent. The data contain about 130,000 clones, roughly 79% of them singletons. The source is a woman in her fifties or sixties in good health and CMV-seronegative. Sequencing was performed on PBMCs.

CDR3 DNA sequence: TGTGCCAGCAGCTACACACGGGGGGCCTCCTACGAGCAGTACTTC. This encodes CASSYTRGASYEQYF. The gene calls are TRBV6-5 and TRBJ2-7; D possibly corresponds to TRBD2 (7 bases). The V gene lost 6 bases and the J gene lost 0 bases, with 15 bases spanning the gap. The CDR3 has 15 amino acids. Per germline, CDR1 MNHEY and CDR2 SVGAGI.